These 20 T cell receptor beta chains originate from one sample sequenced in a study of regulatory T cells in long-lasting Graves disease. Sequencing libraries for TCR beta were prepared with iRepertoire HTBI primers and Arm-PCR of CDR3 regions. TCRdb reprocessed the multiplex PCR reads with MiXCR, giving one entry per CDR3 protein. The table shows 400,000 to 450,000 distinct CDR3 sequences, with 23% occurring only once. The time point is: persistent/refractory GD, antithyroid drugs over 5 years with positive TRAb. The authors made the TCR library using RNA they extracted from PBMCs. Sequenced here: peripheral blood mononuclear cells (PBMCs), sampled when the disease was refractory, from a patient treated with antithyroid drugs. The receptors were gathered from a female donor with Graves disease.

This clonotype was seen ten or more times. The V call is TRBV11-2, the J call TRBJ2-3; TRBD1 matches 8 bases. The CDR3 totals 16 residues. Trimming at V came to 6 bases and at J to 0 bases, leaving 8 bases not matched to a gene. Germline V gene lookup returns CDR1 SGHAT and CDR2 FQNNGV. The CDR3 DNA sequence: TGTGCCAGCAGGGGACAGGACGCTTCTAGCACAGATACGCAGTATTTT. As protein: CASRGQDASSTDTQYF.

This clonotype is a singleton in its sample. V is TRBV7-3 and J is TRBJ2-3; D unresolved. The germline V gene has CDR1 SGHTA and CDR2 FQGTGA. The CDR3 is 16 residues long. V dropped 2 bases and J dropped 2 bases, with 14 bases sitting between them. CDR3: CASSLSGGLTTDTQYF. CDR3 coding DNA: TGTGCCAGCAGCTTATCGGGCGGATTAACCACAGATACGCAGTATTTT.

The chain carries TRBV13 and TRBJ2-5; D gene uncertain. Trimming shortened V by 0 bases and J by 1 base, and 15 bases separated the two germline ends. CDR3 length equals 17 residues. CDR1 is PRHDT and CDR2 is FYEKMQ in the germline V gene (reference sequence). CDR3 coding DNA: TGTGCCAGCAGCTTAGGCTCCCTCGGCTTGGCCCAAGAGACCCAGTACTTC. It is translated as CASSLGSLGLAQETQYF.

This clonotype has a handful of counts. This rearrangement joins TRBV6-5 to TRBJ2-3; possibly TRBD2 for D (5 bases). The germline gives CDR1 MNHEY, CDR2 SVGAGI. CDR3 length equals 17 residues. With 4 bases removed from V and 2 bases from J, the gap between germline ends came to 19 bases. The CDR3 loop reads CASSFSYDWTSTDTQYF. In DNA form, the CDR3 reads TGTGCCAGCAGTTTCTCCTACGACTGGACTTCCACAGATACGCAGTATTTT.

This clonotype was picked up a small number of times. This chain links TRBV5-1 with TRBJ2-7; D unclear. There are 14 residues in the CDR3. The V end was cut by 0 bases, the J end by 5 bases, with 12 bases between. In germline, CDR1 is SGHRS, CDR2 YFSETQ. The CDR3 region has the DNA TGCGCCAGCAGCTTGGAACAGCAATCCGACGAGCAGTACTTC. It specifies CASSLEQQSDEQYF.

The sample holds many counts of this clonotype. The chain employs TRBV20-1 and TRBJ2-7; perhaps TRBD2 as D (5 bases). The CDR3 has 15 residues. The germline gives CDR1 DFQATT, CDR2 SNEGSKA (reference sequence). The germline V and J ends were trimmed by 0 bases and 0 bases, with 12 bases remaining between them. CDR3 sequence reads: CSARDRRLSSYEQYF. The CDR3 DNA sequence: TGCAGTGCTAGAGATCGCAGACTAAGCTCCTACGAGCAGTACTTC.

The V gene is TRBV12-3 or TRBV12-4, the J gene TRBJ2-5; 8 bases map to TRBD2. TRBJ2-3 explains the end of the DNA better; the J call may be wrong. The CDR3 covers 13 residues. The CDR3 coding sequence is TGTGCCAGCAGCAACGGGGGGGCCGATACGCAGTATTTT. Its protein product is CASSNGGADTQYF.

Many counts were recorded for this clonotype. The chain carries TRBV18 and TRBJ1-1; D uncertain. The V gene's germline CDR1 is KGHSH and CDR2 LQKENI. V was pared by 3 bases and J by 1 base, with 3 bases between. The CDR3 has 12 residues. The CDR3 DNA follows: TGTGCCAGCTCACCGCAGAACACTGAAGCTTTCTTT. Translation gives CASSPQNTEAFF.

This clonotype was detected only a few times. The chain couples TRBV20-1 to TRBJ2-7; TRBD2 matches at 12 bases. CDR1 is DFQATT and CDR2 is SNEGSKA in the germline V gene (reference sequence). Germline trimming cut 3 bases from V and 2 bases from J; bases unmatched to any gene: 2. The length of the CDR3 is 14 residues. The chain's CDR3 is CSARTSGRAYEQYF. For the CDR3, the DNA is TGCAGTGCTAGGACTAGCGGGAGAGCCTACGAGCAGTACTTC.

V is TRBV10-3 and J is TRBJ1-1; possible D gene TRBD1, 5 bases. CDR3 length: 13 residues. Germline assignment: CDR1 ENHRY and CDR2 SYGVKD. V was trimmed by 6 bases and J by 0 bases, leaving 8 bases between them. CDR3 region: CAISPTVNTEAFF. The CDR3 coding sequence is TGTGCCATCAGCCCGACAGTGAACACTGAAGCTTTCTTT.

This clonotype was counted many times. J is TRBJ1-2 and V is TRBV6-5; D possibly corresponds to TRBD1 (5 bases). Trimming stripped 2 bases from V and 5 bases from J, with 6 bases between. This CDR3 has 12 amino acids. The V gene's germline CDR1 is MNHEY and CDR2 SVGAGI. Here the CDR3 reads CASSYPGYGYTF. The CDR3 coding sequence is TGTGCCAGCAGTTACCCAGGGTATGGCTACACCTTC.

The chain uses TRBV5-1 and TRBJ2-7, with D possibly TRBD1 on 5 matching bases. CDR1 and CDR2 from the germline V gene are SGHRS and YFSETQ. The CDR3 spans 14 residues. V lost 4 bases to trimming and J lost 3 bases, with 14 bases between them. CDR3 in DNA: TGCGCCAGCAGCCCCTGGGGCGACGGCTACGAGCAGTACTTC. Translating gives CASSPWGDGYEQYF. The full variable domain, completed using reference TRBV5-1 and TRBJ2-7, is KAGVTQTPRYLIKTRGQQVTLSCSPISGHRSVSWYQQTPGQGLQFLFEYFSETQRNKGNFPGRFSGRQFSNSRSEMNVSTLELGDSALYLCASSPWGDGYEQYFGPGTRLTVT.

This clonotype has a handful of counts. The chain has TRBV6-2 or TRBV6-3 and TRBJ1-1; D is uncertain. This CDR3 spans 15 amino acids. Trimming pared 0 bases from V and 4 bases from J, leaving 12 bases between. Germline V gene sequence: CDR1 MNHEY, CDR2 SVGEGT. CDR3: CASSYSTAKSTEAFF. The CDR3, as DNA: TGTGCCAGCAGTTACTCAACAGCCAAGAGCACTGAAGCTTTCTTT.

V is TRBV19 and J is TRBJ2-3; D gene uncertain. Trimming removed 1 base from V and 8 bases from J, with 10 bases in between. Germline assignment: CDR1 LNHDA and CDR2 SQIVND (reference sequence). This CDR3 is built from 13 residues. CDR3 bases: TGTGCCAGTAGTATAGGGGTTAGCCGTACGCAGTATTTT. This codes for CASSIGVSRTQYF.

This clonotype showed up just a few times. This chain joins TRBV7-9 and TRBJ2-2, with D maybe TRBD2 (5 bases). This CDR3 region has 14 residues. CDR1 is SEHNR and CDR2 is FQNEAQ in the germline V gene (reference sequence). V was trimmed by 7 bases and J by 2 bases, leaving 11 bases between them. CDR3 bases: TGTGCCAGCAAGACCGGGGTTAACACCGGGGAGCTGTTTTTT. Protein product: CASKTGVNTGELFF. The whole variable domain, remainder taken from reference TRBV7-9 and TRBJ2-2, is DTGVSQNPRHKITKRGQNVTFRCDPISEHNRLYWYRQTLGQGPEFLTYFQNEAQLEKSRLLSDRFSAERPKGSFSTLEIQRTEQGDSAMYLCASKTGVNTGELFFGEGSRLTVL.

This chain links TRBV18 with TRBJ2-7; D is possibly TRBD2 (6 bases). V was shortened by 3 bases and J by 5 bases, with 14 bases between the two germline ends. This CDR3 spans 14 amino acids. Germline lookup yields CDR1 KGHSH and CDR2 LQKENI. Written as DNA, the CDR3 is TGTGCCAGCTCACCGGGGAGGTCGGGCCACGAGCAGTACTTC. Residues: CASSPGRSGHEQYF.

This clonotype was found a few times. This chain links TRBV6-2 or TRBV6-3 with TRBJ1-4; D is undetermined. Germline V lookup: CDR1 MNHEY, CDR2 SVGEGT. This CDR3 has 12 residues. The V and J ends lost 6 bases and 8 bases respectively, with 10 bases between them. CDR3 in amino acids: CASSSGGEKLFF. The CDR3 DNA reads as TGTGCCAGCAGCTCCGGAGGAGAAAAACTGTTTTTT.

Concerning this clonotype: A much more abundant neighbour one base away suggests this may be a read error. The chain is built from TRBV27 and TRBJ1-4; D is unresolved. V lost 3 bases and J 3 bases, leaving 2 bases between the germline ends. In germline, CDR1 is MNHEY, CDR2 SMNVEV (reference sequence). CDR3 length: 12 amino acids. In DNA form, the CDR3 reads TGTGCCAGCAGTTTCCCTAATGAAAAACTGTTTTTT. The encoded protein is CASSFPNEKLFF.

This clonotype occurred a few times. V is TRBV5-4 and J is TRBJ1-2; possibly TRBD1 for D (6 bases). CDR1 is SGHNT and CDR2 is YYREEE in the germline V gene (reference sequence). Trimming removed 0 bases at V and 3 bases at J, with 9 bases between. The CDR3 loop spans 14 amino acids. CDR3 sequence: CASSLEGGHYGYTF. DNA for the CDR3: TGTGCCAGCAGCTTGGAAGGGGGGCACTATGGCTACACCTTC.

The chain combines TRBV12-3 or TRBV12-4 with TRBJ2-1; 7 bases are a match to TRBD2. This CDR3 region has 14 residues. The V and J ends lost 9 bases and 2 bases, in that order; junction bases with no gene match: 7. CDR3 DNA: TGTGCCAGTCGAACCGGGACTACCTACAATGAGCAGTTCTTC. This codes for CASRTGTTYNEQFF.